This record concerns one TCR beta chain sequence. The antigen remains unidentified. This sample was included in a study of CXCR3-negative and CXCR3-positive naive CD8 T cells. Overall study results and limits: Both naive subsets, CXCR3-negative and CXCR3-positive, displayed similar TRBV-TRBJ usage, unlike memory cells. Greater hydrophobicity was found in TRB CDR3s of CXCR3-positive naive cells than of CXCR3-negative naive cells.

This CDR3 is built from 14 residues. The germline CDR1 and CDR2 sequences are SGHRS and YFSETQ. With UMI labels, 5' RACE was used to prepare the TRB cDNA libraries. TCRdb processed the 5' RACE reads again and assigns one entry to each CDR3 protein, with no DNA. The sample totals about 150,000 distinct CDR3 sequences. Sequenced sample: naive CXCR3+ CD8+ T cells from blood. Subset: CD45RO-CCR7+CD27+CD95- naive CD8+ T cells expressing CXCR3 (TNR3+). The sequence was obtained from a human donor in good health. Some clones in this sample may be carry-over from other donors' samples. The gene calls are TRBV5-1 and TRBJ2-7; with no DNA, the TCRdb D assignment of TRBD1 cannot be verified. The CDR3 here is CARRGRDASYEQYF.